A single sample is the source of the 7 T cell receptor beta chains below, sequenced in a study of T cells in Graves' hyperthyroidism and ophthalmopathy. TCR beta CDR3 regions were amplified from RNA. TCR CDR3 underwent first-round RT-PCR with the HTBI primer set. Via MiXCR, TCRdb re-called the multiplex PCR reads, giving one row per CDR3 protein. The sample records roughly 840,000 distinct CDR3 sequences, roughly 40% being singletons. Sequencing input: blood. The receptors were gathered from a man aged 18 to 30 with Graves' hyperthyroidism.

The rearrangement links TRBV5-6 to TRBJ2-2; D may be TRBD2 (7 bases). Germline CDR1 SGHDT, CDR2 YYEEEE. Trimming cost V 1 base and J 3 bases, with 22 bases left between them. The CDR3 covers 19 residues. The CDR3 DNA follows: TGTGCCAGCAGCTTGTTTACAGGGAGGTTCGCGGGAGACACCGGGGAGCTGTTTTTT. Translating gives CASSLFTGRFAGDTGELFF. Drawing the rest from reference TRBV5-6 and TRBJ2-2, the complete variable domain is DAGVTQSPTHLIKTRGQQVTLRCSPKSGHDTVSWYQQALGQGPQFIFQYYEEEERQRGNFPDRFSGHQFPNYSSELNVNALLLGDSALYLCASSLFTGRFAGDTGELFFGEGSRLTVL.

A note on this clonotype: The junction does not match germline at one end; this may be a read error. The rearrangement links TRBV20-1 to TRBJ2-7; tentative D call: TRBD2 (6 bases). This CDR3 is 13 amino acids long. In germline, CDR1 is DFQATT, CDR2 SNEGSKA (reference sequence). The DNA for the CDR3 is TGCAGTGCTGGGACTCCGGACTCCTGCGAGCAGTACTTC. Encoded protein: CSAGTPDSCEQYF.

The J gene is TRBJ1-1, the V gene TRBV7-2; weak D call: TRBD1 (5 bases). The germline V and J ends were trimmed by 1 base and 11 bases, with 14 bases remaining between them. The V gene's germline CDR1 is SGHTA and CDR2 FQGNSA. The CDR3 is made up of 13 amino acids. CDR3 DNA sequence: TGTGCCAGCAGCTTAGATTCGGGGGTAGGGGCTTTCTTT. Residues: CASSLDSGVGAFF.

This clonotype was seen repeatedly, ten times or more. V gene TRBV5-6 combines with J gene TRBJ1-5; the match to TRBD1 covers 7 bases. The CDR3 is 16 amino acids. The germline V gene encodes CDR1 SGHDT and CDR2 YYEEEE. With 0 bases clipped from V and 4 bases from J, the junction kept 7 bases outside the gene matches. In nucleotides, the CDR3 is TGTGCCAGCAGCTTGGGGTTCGGGACAGAGAATCAGCCCCAGCATTTT. Amino acids: CASSLGFGTENQPQHF.

This clonotype was picked up one time. In DNA form, the CDR3 reads TGTGCCAGCAACGAAGGAGGGGTGGATGGCTACACCTTC. Translated: CASNEGGVDGYTF. The J gene is TRBJ1-2, the V gene TRBV6-4; TRBD1 might be the D (5 bases). Germline V CDR1 and CDR2: MRHNA, SNTAGT. V was clipped by 7 bases and J by 6 bases, with 15 bases between them. CDR3 size: 13 residues.

The chain carries TRBV7-9 and TRBJ1-4, with D possibly being TRBD1 (5 bases). The CDR3 spans 16 residues. Germline loops: CDR1 SEHNR, CDR2 FQNEAQ (reference sequence). V was cut by 6 bases and J by 8 bases, with 22 bases left in between. The CDR3 is CASSEKVSGIGEKLFF. In DNA, the CDR3 is TGTGCCAGCAGTGAAAAAGTATCAGGGATAGGCGAAAAACTGTTTTTT.

In this sample, this clonotype turned up a few times. The chain carries TRBV7-8 and TRBJ1-2, with a possible D match to TRBD1 (6 bases). The CDR3 consists of 16 residues. With 5 bases removed from V and 2 bases from J, the gap between germline ends came to 18 bases. From germline, CDR1 is SGHVS and CDR2 FQNEAQ. This chain's CDR3 is CASSPLGGGVNYGYTF. The CDR3 DNA follows: TGTGCCAGCAGCCCCCTGGGGGGCGGGGTAAACTATGGCTACACCTTC.